The 24 T cell receptor beta chains reported below all come from one sample, sequenced in a study of PD-L1 blockade in urothelial cancer. Time point: pretreatment peripheral blood. Data came from immunoSEQ multiplex PCR; TCRdb stores just in-frame clones and leaves some out. The sample yields some 63,000 clones, roughly 76% seen once. The material sequenced was PBMCs, taken around atezolizumab (anti-PD-L1) treatment. The receptors come from a man in his 70s with urothelial cancer.

This rearrangement joins TRBV25-1 to TRBJ2-7, with TRBD2 as a possible D gene (6 bases). This CDR3 spans 15 amino acids. The V gene lost 5 bases and the J gene lost 8 bases, with 22 bases spanning the gap. Germline CDR1 is MGHDK and CDR2 is SYGVNS. For the CDR3, the DNA is TGTGCCAGCAGTCCCAACACCGGGAGCCCGTCACAGCAGTACTTC. It encodes CASSPNTGSPSQQYF.

This rearrangement joins TRBV7-9 to TRBJ1-4, with D possibly being TRBD1 (6 bases). In germline, CDR1 is SEHNR, CDR2 FQNEAQ (reference sequence). Trimming stripped 4 bases from V and 2 bases from J, with 20 bases between. The CDR3 spans 18 residues. CDR3 nucleotide sequence: TGTGCCAGCAGCTCGCGATGGGGGGGCGGCAAGACTAATGAAAAACTGTTTTTT. As protein: CASSSRWGGGKTNEKLFF.

The V gene is TRBV6-5, the J gene TRBJ2-7, with TRBD2 identical over 12 bases. Germline assignment: CDR1 MNHEY and CDR2 SVGAGI. With 6 bases clipped from V and 12 bases from J, the junction kept 6 bases outside the gene matches. The length of the CDR3 is 12 residues. The CDR3 reads CASRTSGSELYF. Written as DNA, the CDR3 is TGTGCCAGCAGGACTAGCGGGAGCGAGTTGTACTTC.

Written as DNA, the CDR3 is TGTGCCAGCAGCTTAGGGGGGACAGGGGTAGGCTACACCTTC. Translation gives CASSLGGTGVGYTF. The gene calls are TRBV7-2 and TRBJ1-2, with TRBD1 matching 10 bases. Germline values: CDR1 SGHTA, CDR2 FQGNSA. The CDR3 contains 14 residues. After removal of 1 base from V and 8 bases from J, the junction contained 4 bases not matched to a gene. Drawing the rest from reference TRBV7-2 and TRBJ1-2, the complete variable domain is GAGVSQSPSNKVTEKGKDVELRCDPISGHTALYWYRQSLGQGLEFLIYFQGNSAPDKSGLPSDRFSAERTGGSVSTLTIQRTQQEDSAVYLCASSLGGTGVGYTFGSGTRLTVV.

The V call is TRBV2, the J call TRBJ2-1, with D possibly being TRBD2 (6 bases). The CDR3 spans 12 residues. Germline CDR1 and CDR2: SNHLY and FYNNEI. Trimming took off 7 bases at V and 6 bases at J, with 10 bases between the two ends. CDR3 sequence (DNA): TGTGCCAGCACGGGACTCTCCAATGAGCAGTTCTTC. Translated, it gives CASTGLSNEQFF.

This sequence joins TRBV29-1 and TRBJ1-1; a possible D gene is TRBD1 (5 bases). Germline V gene data show CDR1 as SQVTM and CDR2 as ANQGSEA. CDR3 length equals 12 residues. The CDR3 region has the DNA TGCTCCCCCGGGCCGGGGGAGGGGGAAGCTTTCTTT. This translates into CSPGPGEGEAFF.

The CDR3: CASRLAGVREQYF. The CDR3 DNA sequence: TGTGCCAGTCGACTAGCGGGAGTTCGCGAGCAGTACTTC. V and J are TRBV6-1 and TRBJ2-7, with TRBD2 matching 12 bases. The CDR3 consists of 13 residues. V shed 9 bases and J 6 bases; nucleotides not matched to a gene: 6. CDR1 and CDR2 (germline): MNHNS, SASEGT.

J is TRBJ2-7 and V is TRBV29-1, with 7 bases aligning to TRBD1. Per the germline V gene, CDR1 is SQVTM and CDR2 is ANQGSEA. J gave up 2 bases and V 0 bases, and 7 bases lay outside the gene matches. This CDR3 has 15 residues. CDR3 residues: CSVEDLTGATYEQYF. CDR3 bases: TGCAGCGTTGAAGATTTAACAGGGGCAACCTACGAGCAGTACTTC.

This chain joins TRBV5-6 and TRBJ1-1; D remains unclear. CDR1 is SGHDT and CDR2 is YYEEEE in the germline V gene. Deletions cut 5 bases from V and 0 bases from J, with 11 bases between. This CDR3 contains 14 residues. CDR3 residues: CASRSGPLNTEAFF. CDR3 coding DNA: TGTGCCAGCAGGTCAGGCCCCCTGAACACTGAAGCTTTCTTT.

The genes are TRBV19 and TRBJ2-1, with D uncertain. Trimming pared 5 bases from V and 5 bases from J, leaving 13 bases between. The CDR3 is 14 residues long. CDR1 and CDR2 from the germline V gene are LNHDA and SQIVND (reference sequence). Here the CDR3 DNA reads TGTGCCAGTAGTTCCCTAAACTTGGACAATGAGCAGTTCTTC. It yields the protein CASSSLNLDNEQFF.

The CDR3 bases are TGTGCCAGCAGCAGGGGACAGGGTGCCGACGAGCAGTACTTC. Protein product: CASSRGQGADEQYF. The rearrangement uses TRBV7-6 and TRBJ2-7; 9 nucleotides align to TRBD1. The CDR3 has 14 amino acids. Germline CDR1 is SGHVS and CDR2 is FNYEAQ. The ends lost 5 bases at V and 5 bases at J; junction bases unmatched: 7.

As to this clone: Distinct nucleotide sequences in the sample also encode this CDR3. The chain uses TRBV5-1 and TRBJ1-3; D might be TRBD1 (6 bases). The V gene's germline CDR1 is SGHRS and CDR2 YFSETQ. The CDR3 has 14 residues. Trimming cost V 2 bases and J 4 bases, with 10 bases left between them. CDR3 nucleotides: TGCGCCAGCAGCTTACAGGGTGACGGAAACACCATATATTTT. Amino acid sequence: CASSLQGDGNTIYF.

The table lists this clone with a count of one. The gene calls are TRBV7-9 and TRBJ1-2, with 7 bases lining up with TRBD1. The germline V gene has CDR1 SEHNR and CDR2 FQNEAQ (reference sequence). Trimming removed 5 bases from V and 3 bases from J; junction bases left unmatched: 9. The CDR3 extends over 15 amino acids. The CDR3 bases are TGTGCCAGCAGCGTCACAGGGGCCCAACACTATGGCTACACCTTC. This encodes CASSVTGAQHYGYTF.

The V call is TRBV11-3, the J call TRBJ2-7; no definite D call. Germline CDR1 is SGHNT and CDR2 is YENEEA. CDR3 length equals 13 residues. The V end was cut by 4 bases, the J end by 3 bases, with 10 bases between. The CDR3 nucleotides read TGTGCCAGCAGCTCCCTAAAGAACTACGAGCAGTACTTC. Translating it yields CASSSLKNYEQYF.

CDR3 in amino acids: CASSDLEYEQYF. Written as DNA, the CDR3 is TGCGCCAGCAGCGACCTAGAATACGAGCAGTACTTC. The rearrangement uses TRBV5-1 and TRBJ2-7; D unclear. The CDR3 sequence is 12 residues long. The V end was cut by 4 bases, the J end by 4 bases, with 9 bases between. CDR1 is SGHRS and CDR2 is YFSETQ in the germline V gene.

The chain couples TRBV23-1 to TRBJ1-1; unclear D gene. TRBV23-1 is flagged as an ORF with uncertain function. The CDR3 sequence is 9 residues long. V was pared by 4 bases and J by 14 bases, with 8 bases between. The CDR3: CASSPRHFF. CDR3 bases: TGCGCCAGCAGTCCCAGGCACTTCTTT.

The chain carries TRBV5-6 and TRBJ1-2, with D uncertain. Germline-derived CDR1 and CDR2 are SGHDT and YYEEEE. The CDR3 length is 16 residues. Deletions cut 0 bases from V and 2 bases from J, with 14 bases between. CDR3 nucleotides: TGTGCCAGCAGCTTGGAGAGGGTAAGGCTCAACTATGGCTACACCTTC. The encoded protein is CASSLERVRLNYGYTF.

This rearrangement joins TRBV30 to TRBJ1-5, with 9 bases identical to TRBD1. With V trimmed by 0 bases and J by 7 bases, 4 bases remained unmatched. Germline V gives CDR1 GTSNPN, CDR2 SVGIG (reference sequence). The CDR3 covers 14 residues. CDR3 amino acids: CAWSVATGGQPQHF. CDR3 DNA: TGTGCCTGGAGTGTAGCGACAGGGGGGCAGCCCCAGCATTTT.

J is TRBJ2-2 and V is TRBV11-3, with 10 bases fitting TRBD1. CDR1 SGHNT and CDR2 YENEEA come from the germline V gene. Unmatched junction bases numbered 4, after V lost 5 bases and J lost 1 base. The CDR3 length is 16 residues. The CDR3: CASSLGTGENTGELFF. CDR3 nucleotide sequence: TGTGCCAGCAGCCTTGGGACAGGGGAGAACACCGGGGAGCTGTTTTTT.

The chain couples TRBV7-2 to TRBJ2-1; 7 nucleotides agree with TRBD2. CDR1 is SGHTA and CDR2 is FQGNSA in the germline V gene. CDR3 size: 14 residues. Trimming at V came to 4 bases and at J to 1 base, leaving 1 base not matched to a gene. CDR3 sequence: CASSWTSSYNEQFF. CDR3 in DNA: TGTGCCAGCAGCTGGACTAGTTCCTACAATGAGCAGTTCTTC.

J is TRBJ2-2 and V is TRBV2; TRBD2 is a possible D gene (5 bases). This CDR3 is built from 13 residues. V lost 6 bases, J lost 4 bases, and 9 bases lay in between. Per the germline V gene, CDR1 is SNHLY and CDR2 is FYNNEI. CDR3 sequence (DNA): TGTGCCAGCAGCGTTGGACTCACCGGGGAGCTGTTTTTT. Translation: CASSVGLTGELFF.

The rearrangement joins TRBV11-1 to TRBJ2-1, with TRBD2 matching over 9 bases. The V gene end was trimmed by 5 bases and the J gene end by 4 bases; junction bases not matched to a gene: 6. Per germline, CDR1 SGHAT and CDR2 FQDESV (reference sequence). The CDR3 consists of 15 residues. For the CDR3, the DNA is TGTGCCAGCAGCCCGCTAGCGGGACCTTACAATGAGCAGTTCTTC. Translating gives CASSPLAGPYNEQFF.

V usage is TRBV5-6 and J usage is TRBJ2-1; possible D gene TRBD2, 7 bases. CDR1 and CDR2 from the germline V gene are SGHDT and YYEEEE. The length of the CDR3 is 15 residues. Deletions cut 2 bases from V and 7 bases from J, with 16 bases between. This CDR3 is CASSFGWGGLNEQFF. The CDR3 bases are TGTGCCAGCAGCTTCGGGTGGGGGGGCCTTAATGAGCAGTTCTTC.

This chain uses TRBV1 with TRBJ2-4; TRBD1, the table's D call, was not compared with the DNA. TRBV1 is noted as a pseudogene. The CDR3 has 15 amino acids. CDR3 nucleotides: TGCACCAGCAGCCATAGAATAACAGGCCAAAACATTCAGTACTTC. The encoded protein is CTSSHRITGQNIQYF.